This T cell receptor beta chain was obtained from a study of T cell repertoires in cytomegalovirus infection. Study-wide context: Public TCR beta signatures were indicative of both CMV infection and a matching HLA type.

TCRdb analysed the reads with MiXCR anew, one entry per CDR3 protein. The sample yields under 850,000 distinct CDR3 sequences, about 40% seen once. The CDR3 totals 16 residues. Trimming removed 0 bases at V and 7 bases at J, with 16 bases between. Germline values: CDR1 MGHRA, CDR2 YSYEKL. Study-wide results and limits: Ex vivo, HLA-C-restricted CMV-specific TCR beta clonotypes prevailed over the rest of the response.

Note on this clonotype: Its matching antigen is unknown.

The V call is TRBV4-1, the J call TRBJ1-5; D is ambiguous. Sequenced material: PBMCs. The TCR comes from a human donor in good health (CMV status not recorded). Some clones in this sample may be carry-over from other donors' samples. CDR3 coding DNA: TGCGCCAGCAGCCAAGAGGCGTCTGGGGTGGGGCAGCCCCAGCATTTT. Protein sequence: CASSQEASGVGQPQHF.